This is a list of T cell receptor beta chains from one sample in a study of T cell changes during pregnancy in multiple sclerosis. TCRdb's copy holds only in-frame clones and misses some; the assay was immunoSEQ multiplex PCR. The table includes about 69,000 clones, approximately 92% detected once. The sequenced sample was peripheral blood, obtained in the third trimester of pregnancy. These receptors all come from a female donor in good health, enrolled as a control in a pregnancy study. Both conserved end residues are part of each CDR3.

V,CDR3
TRBV7-7,CASSRAQGGQETQYF
TRBV6-6,CASTSGWVAFF
TRBV4-1,CASSRTGGQDAEAFF
TRBV5-1,CASGQGQYTEAFF
TRBV9,CASSVTGGQETQYF
TRBV11-2,CASSFLAGADTQYF
TRBV10-3,CAISAGGLGNEQFF
TRBV4-1,CASRPSGGAIKEAQYF
TRBV19,CASSRRGPGREFYNEQFF
TRBV7-3,CASSYLAGVDNEQFF
TRBV11-2,CASSFAGIPPEQFF
TRBV29-1,CSASGWGPLTDTQYF
TRBV15,CATSRYREEQFF
TRBV27,CASSQSPSGIEAFF
TRBV27,CASSFGAGRDEQFF